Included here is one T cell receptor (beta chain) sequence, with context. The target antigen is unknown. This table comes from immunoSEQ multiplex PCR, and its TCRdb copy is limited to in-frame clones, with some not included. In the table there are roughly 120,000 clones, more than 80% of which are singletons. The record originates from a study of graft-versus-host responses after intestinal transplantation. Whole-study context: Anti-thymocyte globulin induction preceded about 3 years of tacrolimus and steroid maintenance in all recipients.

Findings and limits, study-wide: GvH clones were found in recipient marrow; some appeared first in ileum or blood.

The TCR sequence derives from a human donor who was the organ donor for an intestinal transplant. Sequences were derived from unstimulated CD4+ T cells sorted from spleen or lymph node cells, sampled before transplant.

The CDR3 spells CASSLDGSQPDTQYF. CDR3 bases: TGCGCCAGCAGCTTGGACGGCAGTCAACCAGATACGCAGTATTTT. The chain joins TRBV5-1 to TRBJ2-3; no clear D gene. Germline CDR1 is SGHRS and CDR2 is YFSETQ. The CDR3 has 15 amino acids. The V end was cut by 0 bases, the J end by 4 bases, with 12 bases between.